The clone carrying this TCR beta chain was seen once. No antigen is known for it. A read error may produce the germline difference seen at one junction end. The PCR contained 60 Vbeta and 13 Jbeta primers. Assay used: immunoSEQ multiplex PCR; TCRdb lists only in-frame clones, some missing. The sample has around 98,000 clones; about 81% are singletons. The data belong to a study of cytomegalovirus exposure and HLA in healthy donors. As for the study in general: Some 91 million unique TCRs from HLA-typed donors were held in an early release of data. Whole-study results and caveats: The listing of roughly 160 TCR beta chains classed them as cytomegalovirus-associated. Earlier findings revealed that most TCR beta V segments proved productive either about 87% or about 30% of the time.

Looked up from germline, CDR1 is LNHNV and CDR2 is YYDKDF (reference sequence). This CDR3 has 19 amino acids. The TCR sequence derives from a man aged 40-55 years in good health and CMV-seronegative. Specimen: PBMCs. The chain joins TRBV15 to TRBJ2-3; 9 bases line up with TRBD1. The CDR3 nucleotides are TGTGCCACCAGCGGAGAGAGGCAAGAACCGGGACAGGGACCAGATACGCAGTATTTT. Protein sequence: CATSGERQEPGQGPDTQYF.